This TCR beta chain was sequenced in a study of T cell responses to AZD1222 COVID-19 vaccine. Here immunoSEQ multiplex PCR was the method, and the copy in TCRdb shows in-frame clones only, minus some. The table has roughly 72,000 clones, roughly 88% seen once. In germline, CDR1 is SGHRS, CDR2 YFSETQ. This CDR3 is 15 amino acids long. The V and J ends lost 0 bases and 10 bases respectively, with 14 bases between them. The sample consisted of peripheral blood, taken 28 days after the second dose of the MenACWY control vaccine. The chain carries TRBV5-1 and TRBJ1-6; D remains unclear. The receptor's source is an adult who received the MenACWY meningococcal vaccine as a control. The CDR3 spells CASSLVGLSSSPLHF. The CDR3 coding sequence is TGCGCCAGCAGCTTGGTAGGATTATCTAGCTCACCCCTCCACTTT.